The source of this T cell receptor (beta chain) is a study of regulatory T cells in long-lasting Graves disease (dated by TCRdb to the early 2020s). With regard to the full study: To count as having persistent Graves' disease, a patient had to have received antithyroid drug treatment for over 5 years with TSH receptor autoantibodies remaining persistently positive. This study used TCR sequencing and RNA sequencing of peripheral blood to compare persistent Graves' disease patients against newly diagnosed Graves' disease patients. The study was conducted in China and was registered as a clinical trial. A total of roughly 33 samples underwent TCR sequencing: around 13 from persistent and 20 from newly diagnosed Graves' disease patients. On average, persistent Graves' disease patients in the clinical cohort had been on antithyroid drugs for around 9.5 years.

Trimming takes 1 base from V and 0 bases from J, and the germline ends sit 16 bases apart. Via the germline V gene, CDR1 is SGHAT and CDR2 FQNNGV. CDR3 length: 18 amino acids, cysteine to phenylalanine. This entry keeps only the CDR3 DNA: 54 bases, framed from base 1. Study-level results and caveats: Because the primary lesion, thyroid tissue, could not be accessed, the study looked at peripheral blood alone. Sequencing and analysis were restricted to the TCR beta chain. The small sample size was acknowledged by the authors as a limitation that may reduce accuracy. Preferential use of TRBV28, TRBJ1-2 and TRBJ2-5 was observed in persistent disease, whereas TRBV20-1 and TRBJ2-1 were favored in newly diagnosed disease. Compared with newly diagnosed patients, persistent Graves' disease patients had lower TCR Shannon entropy and fewer highly expanded clones, which suggests clonal expansion. Persistent patients shared more public clonotypes among themselves (around 2,800) than newly diagnosed patients did (approximately 900).

The library relied on multiplex PCR. Sequencing relied on an Illumina HiSeq 4000. To build TCR beta libraries, CDR3 regions were amplified by Arm-PCR using iRepertoire HTBI primers. PCR products were gel purified before sequencing. The study's own analysis went as follows. A total of some 60 TRBV and 14 TRBJ segments were identified across samples and were used for gene usage analysis of CDR3 amino acid clonotypes. Filtered high-quality paired reads were merged into contigs using COPE and FqMerger. BLAST was used to align contigs to IMGT TRBV, TRBD and TRBJ reference genes, and CDR3 was defined according to IMGT. Clonotypes above 0.1% frequency were classified as highly expanded clones. Shannon entropy served as the measure of repertoire diversity, while the Gini coefficient captured V-J evenness. A clonotype was considered public if more than one individual shared it. TCRdb reprocessed the public reads (quality trimming at Q25 with fastp, clone calling with MiXCR) and kept in-frame beta chains. CDR3 protein duplicates are merged, each entry listing the most common genes and DNA. The V and J calls reflect TCRdb's pipeline rather than the authors' work. The sample records 500,000 to 700,000 distinct CDR3 sequences, approximately 29% of which are singletons. The ten biggest clones cover roughly 40% of the sample.

Concerning this clonotype itself: No antigen is known for it. The record has no base qualities; no much larger clone is one base away.

The time point label corresponds to: persistent/refractory GD, antithyroid drugs over 5 years with positive TRAb. RNA was extracted from PBMCs in TRIzol for both TCR sequencing and RNA sequencing. The diagnosis of Graves' disease followed American Thyroid Association guidelines. The patients came from an endocrinology department in Xi'an, China. Each patient gave approximately 9.7 milliliters of peripheral blood, collected in an EDTA anticoagulant tube. Ficoll Paque Plus density gradient separation was used to isolate PBMCs, and no further T cell sorting was done. An Agilent 2100 Bioanalyzer and agarose gel were used to check RNA quality, while a NanoDrop 2000 measured RNA concentration.

This chain joins TRBV11-2 to TRBJ1-3; the best D guess is TRBD1, with 6 bases matching. The source of this sequence is a female donor with Graves disease. The source was peripheral blood mononuclear cells (PBMCs), collected when the disease was refractory, from a patient treated with antithyroid drugs. The CDR3 has the sequence CASSLGARGGSSGNTIYF. The sequenced DNA: TGTGCCAGCAGCTTAGGGGCGAGGGGGGGAAGCTCTGGAAACACCATATATTTT. Reference TRBV11-2 and TRBJ1-3 proteins supply the regions before and after the CDR3; the full variable domain is: EAGVAQSPRYKIIEKRQSVAFWCNPISGHATLYWYQQILGQGPKLLIQFQNNGVVDDSQLPKDRFSAERLKGVDSTLKIQPAKLEDSAVYLCASSLGARGGSSGNTIYFGEGSWLTVV.